A selection of T cell receptor beta chains follows, all from one sample in a study of blood T cell repertoires in COVID-19. Here immunoSEQ multiplex PCR was the method, and the copy in TCRdb shows in-frame clones only, minus some. The sample contains some 300,000 clones, around 90% of which appear only once. The sequenced sample was peripheral blood. Receptors originate from a woman aged 45-65 years with COVID-19, enrolled during active disease. Both conserved end residues are part of each CDR3. A D gene is named only where the DNA matches it firmly. Size is stated for part of the rows, as once, few or many counts, or as a class when the clone is expanded.

j_call v_call clone_size d_call cdr3_nt cdr3_aa
TRBJ1-1 TRBV7-9 NA TRBD1 TGTGCCAGCAGCTTGGGACAGAAAAACACTGAAGCTTTCTTT CASSLGQKNTEAFF
TRBJ2-7 TRBV7-9 NA TRBD2 TGTGCCAGCAGCTTAGGGGAGGGATCGACCTACGAGCAGTACTTC CASSLGEGSTYEQYF
TRBJ2-7 TRBV7-2 NA TRBD1 TGTGCCAGCAGCTTCTGGGGCAGGGGGCAGTCCTACGAGCAGTACTTC CASSFWGRGQSYEQYF
TRBJ1-4 TRBV18 NA NA TGTGCCAGCTCACCTTCACAGGGAGGGGTGGCTGAAAAACTGTTTTTT CASSPSQGGVAEKLFF
TRBJ1-5 TRBV19 NA TRBD1 TGTGCCAGTATGGGAGGGACAGGACTCAATCAGCCCCAGCATTTT CASMGGTGLNQPQHF
TRBJ2-3 TRBV29-1 NA TRBD1 TGCAGCGTTGGACAGGGGTTGGGCACAGATACGCAGTATTTT CSVGQGLGTDTQYF
TRBJ1-1 TRBV6-2/TRBV6-3 NA TRBD1 TGTGCCAGCAGCCGCACAGGGGGCCGGACTGAAGCTTTCTTT CASSRTGGRTEAFF
TRBJ2-1 TRBV29-1 once TRBD2 TGCAGCGTTCATAGCGGGACTAGCGGTTCCTACAATGAGCAGTTCTTC CSVHSGTSGSYNEQFF
TRBJ1-1 TRBV7-9 NA NA TGTGCCAGCAGCATTGAGGAGCCCGACCGTGGTAGGGAAGCTTTCTTT CASSIEEPDRGREAFF
TRBJ2-7 TRBV27 NA NA TGTGCCAGCAGTTTATCGACAGGTTCCTACGAGCAGTACTTC CASSLSTGSYEQYF
TRBJ1-1 TRBV3-1/TRBV3-2 NA NA TGTGCCAGCAGCCAGATGACAGTCAGGGGCACTGAAGCTTTCTTT CASSQMTVRGTEAFF
TRBJ2-3 TRBV19 NA NA TGTGCCAGTACCGATGGCGGGGGCCCCACAGATACGCAGTATTTT CASTDGGGPTDTQYF
TRBJ2-5 TRBV7-2 NA TRBD1 TGTGCCAGCAGCTTAGTCGGACAGGGAGAAGAGACCCAGTACTTC CASSLVGQGEETQYF
TRBJ1-4 TRBV30 NA TRBD1 TGTGCCTCCCATGCTCGGGACAGGGTTTTTCGGGAAAAACTGTTTTTT CASHARDRVFREKLFF
TRBJ2-1 TRBV11-3 NA TRBD1 TGTGCCAGCAGCTTAGGAACGGGACAGGGTCACAATGAGCAGTTCTTC CASSLGTGQGHNEQFF
TRBJ2-7 TRBV6-5 once TRBD1 TGTGCCAGCAGATCCGGGCGACAGGGGAACGAGCAGTACTTC CASRSGRQGNEQYF
TRBJ2-7 TRBV12-5 NA TRBD2 TGTGCTAGTAGCGGGAACTCCTACGAGCAGTACTTC CASSGNSYEQYF
TRBJ2-7 TRBV29-1 NA NA TGCAGCGTTGAACAGGGATCCGAGCAGTACTTC CSVEQGSEQYF
TRBJ1-6 TRBV5-1 NA TRBD1 TGCGCCAGCAGCTTGGGACAGGGGAAAATCTCCTATAATTCACCCCTCCACTTT CASSLGQGKISYNSPLHF
TRBJ1-4 TRBV6-5 NA NA TGTGCCAGCAGTTTTAGGGAGAATGGAAAACTGTTTTTT CASSFRENGKLFF
TRBJ2-2 TRBV19 NA TRBD2 TGTGCCATCCGGGGGGGGCTCGGCACCGGGGAGCTGTTTTTT CAIRGGLGTGELFF
TRBJ1-1 TRBV27 NA NA TGTGCCAGCGGGGGGGGCGGGAACACTGAAGCTTTCTTT CASGGGGNTEAFF
TRBJ1-5 TRBV6-5 NA TRBD1 TGTGCCAGCAGGGCCGGGACAGTTAATCAGCCCCAGCATTTT CASRAGTVNQPQHF
TRBJ2-1 TRBV19 NA TRBD2 TGTGCCAGTAGTATATCGCGGGAGAGCTCCTACAATGAGCAGTTCTTC CASSISRESSYNEQFF
TRBJ2-1 TRBV7-2 NA TRBD1 TGTGCCAGCAGAAGCGGACAGGGGGCTTACAATGAGCAGTTCTTC CASRSGQGAYNEQFF
TRBJ2-1 TRBV27 once TRBD2 TGTGCCAGCAGTTTATCGCTGGCTAGCGGGGAGTTCTTC CASSLSLASGEFF
TRBJ2-1 TRBV2 few NA TGTGCCAGCAAGGGGGAGGGGAATGAGCAGTTCTTC CASKGEGNEQFF
TRBJ1-5 TRBV15 NA TRBD1 TGTGCCACCAGCAAATCCCCGGGACAGGGATGGCAGCCCCAGCATTTT CATSKSPGQGWQPQHF
TRBJ2-7 TRBV19 NA TRBD2 TGTGCCAGTAGTATAGTCGGGACTAGGCACTACGAGCAGTACTTC CASSIVGTRHYEQYF
TRBJ2-5 TRBV4-3 NA TRBD2 TGCGCCAGCAGCCAAGCTCTCGGGAGGGGGGAGACCCAGTACTTC CASSQALGRGETQYF
TRBJ2-4 TRBV19 NA TRBD1 TGTGCCAGTAGTCCCCAGGGGGCTATTAACATTCAGTACTTC CASSPQGAINIQYF
TRBJ1-5 TRBV2 few TRBD1 TGTGCCAGCAGTGATTCGGGACAGGGTAGTTATAGCAATCAGCCCCAGCATTTT CASSDSGQGSYSNQPQHF
TRBJ1-6 TRBV7-2 NA NA TGTGCCAGCAGCCAGAGACGGGGGGTTAATTCACCCCTCCACTTT CASSQRRGVNSPLHF